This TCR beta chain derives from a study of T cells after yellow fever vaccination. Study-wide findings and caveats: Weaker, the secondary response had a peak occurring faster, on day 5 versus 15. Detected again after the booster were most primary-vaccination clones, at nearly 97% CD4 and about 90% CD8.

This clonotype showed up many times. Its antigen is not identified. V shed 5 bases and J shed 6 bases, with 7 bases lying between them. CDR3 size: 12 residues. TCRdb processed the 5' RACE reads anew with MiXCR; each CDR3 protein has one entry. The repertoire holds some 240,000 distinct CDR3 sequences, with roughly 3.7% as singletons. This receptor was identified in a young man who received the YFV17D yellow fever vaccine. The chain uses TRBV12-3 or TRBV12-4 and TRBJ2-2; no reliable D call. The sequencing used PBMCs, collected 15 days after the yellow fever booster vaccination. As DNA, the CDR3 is TGTGCCAGCAGTCCTCTGGCCGGGGAGCTGTTTTTT. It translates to CASSPLAGELFF.